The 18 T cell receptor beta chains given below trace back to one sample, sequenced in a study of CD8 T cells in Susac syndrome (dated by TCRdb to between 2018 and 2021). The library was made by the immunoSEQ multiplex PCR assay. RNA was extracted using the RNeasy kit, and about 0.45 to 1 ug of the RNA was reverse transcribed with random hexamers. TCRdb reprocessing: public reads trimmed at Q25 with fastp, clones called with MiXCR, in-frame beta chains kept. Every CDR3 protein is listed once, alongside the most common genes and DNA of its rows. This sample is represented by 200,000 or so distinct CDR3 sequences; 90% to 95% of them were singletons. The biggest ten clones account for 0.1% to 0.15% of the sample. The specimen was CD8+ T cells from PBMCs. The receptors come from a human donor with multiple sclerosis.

The CDR3 region is CARTTRTSGGATDTQYF. The CDR3 DNA reads as TGTGCCAGAACAACCCGGACTAGCGGGGGGGCGACAGATACGCAGTATTTT. The chain couples TRBV19 to TRBJ2-3, with 15 bases that match TRBD2. V dropped 9 bases and J dropped 3; count of bases not matched to a gene: 10. The V gene's germline CDR1 is LNHDA and CDR2 SQIVND (reference sequence). The CDR3 consists of 17 residues.

Here the CDR3 DNA reads TGCAGTGCTAGTAATCAGATTAACCGGGAGACCCAGTACTTC. As protein: CSASNQINRETQYF. The chain uses TRBV20-1 and TRBJ2-5; D remains ambiguous. The V gene lost 3 bases and the J gene lost 5 bases, with 16 bases spanning the gap. The CDR3 covers 14 residues. Germline assignment: CDR1 DFQATT and CDR2 SNEGSKA (reference sequence).

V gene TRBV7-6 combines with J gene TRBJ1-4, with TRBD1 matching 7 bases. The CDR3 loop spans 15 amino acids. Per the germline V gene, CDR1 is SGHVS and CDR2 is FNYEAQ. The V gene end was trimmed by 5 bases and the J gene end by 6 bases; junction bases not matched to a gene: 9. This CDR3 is CASSPQDRRDEKLFF. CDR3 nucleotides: TGTGCCAGCAGCCCCCAGGACAGGAGGGATGAAAAACTGTTTTTT.

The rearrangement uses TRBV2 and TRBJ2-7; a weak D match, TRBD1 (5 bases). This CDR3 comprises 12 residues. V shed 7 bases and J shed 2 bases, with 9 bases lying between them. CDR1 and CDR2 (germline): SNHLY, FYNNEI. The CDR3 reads CASTPGPYEQYF. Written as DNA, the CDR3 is TGTGCCAGCACCCCAGGGCCCTACGAGCAGTACTTC.

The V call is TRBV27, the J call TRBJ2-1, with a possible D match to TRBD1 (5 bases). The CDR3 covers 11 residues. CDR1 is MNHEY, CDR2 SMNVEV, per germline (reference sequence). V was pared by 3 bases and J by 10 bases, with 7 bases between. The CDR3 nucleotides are TGTGCCAGCAGTTTCCGACAGGAGCAGTTCTTC. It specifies CASSFRQEQFF.

The chain's CDR3 is CASSFFLEETQYF. The CDR3 coding sequence is TGTGCCAGCAGCTTTTTTCTCGAAGAGACCCAGTACTTC. The rearrangement uses TRBV5-4 and TRBJ2-5, with D uncertain. This CDR3 has 13 residues. Per the germline V gene, CDR1 is SGHNT and CDR2 is YYREEE (reference sequence). Trimming took off 2 bases at V and 3 bases at J, with 8 bases between the two ends.

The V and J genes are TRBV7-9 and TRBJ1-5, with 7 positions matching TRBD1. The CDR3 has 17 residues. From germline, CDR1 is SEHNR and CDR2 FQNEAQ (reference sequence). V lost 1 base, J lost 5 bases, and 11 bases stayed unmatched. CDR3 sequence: CASSLDRNQGEDQPQHF. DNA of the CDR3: TGTGCCAGCAGCTTAGACCGGAACCAGGGGGAAGATCAGCCCCAGCATTTT.

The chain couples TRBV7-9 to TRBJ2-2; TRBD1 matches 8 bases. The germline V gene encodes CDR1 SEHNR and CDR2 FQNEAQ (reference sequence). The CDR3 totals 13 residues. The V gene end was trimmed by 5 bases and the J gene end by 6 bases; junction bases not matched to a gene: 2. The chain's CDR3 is CASSIQGAGELFF. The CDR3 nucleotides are TGTGCCAGCAGCATACAGGGGGCCGGGGAGCTGTTTTTT.

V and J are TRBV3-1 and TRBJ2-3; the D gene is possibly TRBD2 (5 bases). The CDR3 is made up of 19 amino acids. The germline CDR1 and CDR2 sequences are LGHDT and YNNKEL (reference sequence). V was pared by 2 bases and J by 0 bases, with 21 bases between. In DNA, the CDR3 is TGTGCCAGCAGCCAATCTGGACTCTTGGCTACCGCTAGCACAGATACGCAGTATTTT. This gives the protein CASSQSGLLATASTDTQYF.

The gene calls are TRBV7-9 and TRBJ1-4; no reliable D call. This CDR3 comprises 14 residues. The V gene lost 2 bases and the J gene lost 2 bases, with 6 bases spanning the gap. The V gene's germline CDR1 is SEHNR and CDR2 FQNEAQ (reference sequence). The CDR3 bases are TGTGCCAGCAGCTTAAGTGGGACTAATGAAAAACTGTTTTTT. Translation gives CASSLSGTNEKLFF.

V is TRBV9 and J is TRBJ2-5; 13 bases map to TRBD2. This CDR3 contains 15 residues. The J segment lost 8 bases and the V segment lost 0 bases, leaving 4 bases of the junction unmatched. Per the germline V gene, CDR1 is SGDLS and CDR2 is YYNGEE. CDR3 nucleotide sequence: TGTGCCAGCAGCGTAGGACTAGCGGGGGGCCAAACCCAGTACTTC. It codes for CASSVGLAGGQTQYF. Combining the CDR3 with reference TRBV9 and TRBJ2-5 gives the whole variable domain DSGVTQTPKHLITATGQRVTLRCSPRSGDLSVYWYQQSLDQGLQFLIQYYNGEERAKGNILERFSAQQFPDLHSELNLSSLELGDSALYFCASSVGLAGGQTQYFGPGTRLLVL.

The CDR3 spells CASSSGLDTDTQYF. In DNA, the CDR3 is TGTGCCAGCAGTTCAGGACTAGACACAGATACGCAGTATTTT. The V and J genes are TRBV6-1 and TRBJ2-3; 7 nucleotides agree with TRBD2. With 5 bases clipped from V and 2 bases from J, the junction kept 4 bases outside the gene matches. The CDR3 totals 14 residues. Germline V gene sequence: CDR1 MNHNS, CDR2 SASEGT.

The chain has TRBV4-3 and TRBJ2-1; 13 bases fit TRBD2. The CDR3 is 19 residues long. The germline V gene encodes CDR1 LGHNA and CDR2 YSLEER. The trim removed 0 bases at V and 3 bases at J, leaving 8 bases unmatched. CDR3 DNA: TGCGCCAGCAGCCAAGATTTTAGACTAGCGGGAGGTGGCTACAATGAGCAGTTCTTC. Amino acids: CASSQDFRLAGGGYNEQFF.

CDR3 amino acids: CASSLTGGLADTQYF. CDR3 nucleotide sequence: TGTGCCAGCAGCCTGACCGGGGGCCTTGCAGATACGCAGTATTTT. The rearrangement uses TRBV7-3 and TRBJ2-3; D assignment may be TRBD1 or TRBD2 (6 bases each). The CDR3 extends over 15 amino acids. The ends were cut back, 5 bases at V and 4 bases at J, with 16 bases in the middle. Per germline, CDR1 SGHTA and CDR2 FQGTGA.

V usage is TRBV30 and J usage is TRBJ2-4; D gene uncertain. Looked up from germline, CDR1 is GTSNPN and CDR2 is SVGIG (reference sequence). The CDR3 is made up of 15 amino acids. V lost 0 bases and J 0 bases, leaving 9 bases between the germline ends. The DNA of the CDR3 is TGTGCCTGGAGTGTACGCTATATAGCCAAAAACATTCAGTACTTC. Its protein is CAWSVRYIAKNIQYF. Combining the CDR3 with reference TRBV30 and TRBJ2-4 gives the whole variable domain SQTIHQWPATLVQPVGSPLSLECTVEGTSNPNLYWYRQAAGRGLQLLFYSVGIGQISSEVPQNLSASRPQDRQFILSSKKLLLSDSGFYLCAWSVRYIAKNIQYFGAGTRLSVL.

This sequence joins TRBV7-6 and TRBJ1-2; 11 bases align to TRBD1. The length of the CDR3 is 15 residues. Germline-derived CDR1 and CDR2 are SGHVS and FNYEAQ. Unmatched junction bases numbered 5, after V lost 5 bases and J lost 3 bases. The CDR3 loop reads CASSLDRGRDYGYTF. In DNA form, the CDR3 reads TGTGCCAGCAGCCTGGACAGGGGGCGCGACTATGGCTACACCTTC.

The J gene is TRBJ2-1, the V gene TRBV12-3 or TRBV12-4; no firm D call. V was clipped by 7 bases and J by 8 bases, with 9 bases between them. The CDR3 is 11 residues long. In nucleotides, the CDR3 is TGTGCCAGCACGGCGGCTGATGAGCAGTTCTTC. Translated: CASTAADEQFF.

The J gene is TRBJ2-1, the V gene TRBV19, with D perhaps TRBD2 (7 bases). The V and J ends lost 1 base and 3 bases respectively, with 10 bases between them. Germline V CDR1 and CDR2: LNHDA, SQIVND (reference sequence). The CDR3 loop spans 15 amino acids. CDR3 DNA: TGTGCCAGTAGTATAGTGAGGGGGGGCTACAATGAGCAGTTCTTC. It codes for CASSIVRGGYNEQFF.